Here is one T cell receptor (beta chain) with its context. Its antigen is not identified. This specimen comes from a study of OX40 agonist ivuxolimab in advanced cancers. Study overall: Patients undergoing dose escalation presented with hepatocellular carcinoma, melanoma, renal cell or head and neck cancer. Whole-study findings and limits: Also present in some nonresponders was a low level of normalized T-cell clonal expansion. With doses of 0.1 to 3.0 mg/kg, CD4+ and CD8+ blood T cells had undergone clonal expansion by week 6. People who partly responded at 0.1-3.0 mg/kg had some of the least clonal expansion seen.

CDR1 SGHDN and CDR2 FVKESK come from the germline V gene. This CDR3 has 12 amino acids. V lost 0 bases and J lost 7, with 6 bases in between. TCRdb's table, derived via immunoSEQ multiplex PCR, lists solely in-frame clones and lacks some. The sample carries 52,000 or so clones, about 88% recorded once. The specimen comprised CD4+ or CD8+ T cells sorted from blood, sampled in a trial of the OX40 agonist ivuxolimab. This sequence joins TRBV14 and TRBJ1-2; D unresolved. This sequence originates from an adult with an advanced solid tumor such as melanoma, head and neck, liver or kidney cancer. The CDR3, as DNA: TGTGCCAGCAGCCAAGATCGGGTTGGCTACACCTTC. The encoded protein is CASSQDRVGYTF.